This T cell receptor (beta chain) is from a study of T cells in Graves' hyperthyroidism and ophthalmopathy. Trimming stripped 0 bases from V and 6 bases from J, with 13 bases between. Germline V gene data show CDR1 as DFQATT and CDR2 as SNEGSKA (reference sequence). This CDR3 comprises 14 residues. Study-wide results and limits: Blood also contained most expanded thyroid clonotypes above 0.001.

The investigators amplified TCR beta CDR3 regions from RNA transcripts. During a first-round RT-PCR of the TCR CDR3, the HTBI primer set was used. TCRdb re-called the multiplex PCR reads through MiXCR, storing one row per CDR3 protein. The sample contains approximately 200,000 distinct CDR3 sequences, 15% to 20% of which appear only once. This clonotype was counted at least ten times. Its matching antigen is unknown. This clonotype was sampled from a man aged 35 to 55 with Graves' hyperthyroidism. This chain connects TRBV20-1 to TRBJ2-3; D uncertain. Sequencing was carried out using blood. As DNA, the CDR3 is TGCAGTGCTAGAGATCTGAAGGGTGGCGATACGCAGTATTTT. This sequence encodes CSARDLKGGDTQYF.